This T cell receptor (beta chain) was sequenced for a study of cytomegalovirus exposure and HLA in healthy donors (dated by TCRdb to 2016 to 2017). Concerning the study at large: An earlier analysis of 587 of the donors reported 276 Gb of sequence data and about 120 million unique TCR beta sequences obtained from 180 million or so T cells. About 300 gigabases of sequencing data and approximately 93 million unique TCR sequences were included in an early release covering roughly 600 HLA-typed donors. Of the 398 genotyped donors, over 80% were placed in the genetic ancestry cluster associated with self-reported Caucasian donors. The study aimed to test whether cataloging public T cell receptors could reveal signatures of past pathogen exposure. Using immunosequencing, the study profiled T cell repertoires from fewer than 850 subjects and related those repertoires to cytomegalovirus serostatus. A separate validation cohort of about 110 different subjects was used in addition to the roughly 620-subject first cohort. The study combined high-throughput TCR immunosequencing, statistical association of individual TCRs with disease status, and machine learning to predict cytomegalovirus infection status. In a later analysis, previously published TCR beta repertoires from several hundred donors were re-analyzed and high-resolution HLA genotyping was added so that TCR occurrence patterns could be studied. The later analysis used no new phenotypic data to find candidate immune exposures, relying instead on TCR beta sequences and their occurrence across donors. An earlier analysis of several hundred of the donors applied high-throughput TCR beta sequencing to assess whether each TCR beta V gene segment acted as functional or pseudogenic. Donor age, sex, ethnicity and CMV serostatus were compiled alongside the repertoire data. In a later genetic analysis, genome-wide SNP genotypes for about 55% of the roughly 700 donors were used, and that subset was treated as a discovery cohort. Every discovery cohort repertoire had been produced on one sequencing platform. HLA typing covered class I and class II loci at four-digit resolution. The number of donors typed differed by locus, with roughly 629-640 for A, B, C, DRB1 and DQB1, around 500 for DQA1, approximately 570 for DPA1, and 472 for DPB1. Roughly 5 DR-DQ haplotypes were handled as single units for association and clustering because linkage in the cohort was strong. On average, roughly 240,000 unique TCR beta nucleotide sequences were sequenced per donor among 398 genotyped donors of the cohort, with about 17% of those sequences being non-productive. Overall study results and their limits: According to the authors, the approach could potentially be generalized to other disease states and immunological phenotypes. A later analysis reported that several top co-occurrence clusters appeared linked to parvovirus B19, influenza, CMV and Epstein-Barr virus. In vitro tests confirmed that a few of the cytomegalovirus-associated TCR beta chains recognize cytomegalovirus antigens. Cytomegalovirus status was reported to be diagnosed by the classifier with high specificity and sensitivity in both the original and validation cohorts. Most TCR sequences were observed very rarely across donors, whereas some public TCRs were present in many individuals. According to a later genetic analysis, donors in an Asian-associated ancestry cluster had fewer N-insertions in productive TCRs than the approximately 700-donor mean. Compared with equally common non-associated chains, HLA-associated TCR beta chains in a later analysis were more clonally expanded and had lower generation probabilities. Presence/absence analyses assumed roughly uniform sequencing depth across donors, an assumption that may not hold. In a later analysis, most CMV-associated TCR beta chains were found to appear HLA-restricted, with HLA associations seemingly driven largely by CMV exposure. A group of highly shared sequence variants was considered likely to be a technical artifact of the sequencing pipeline. A later analysis associated 15,000 to 20,000 TCR beta sequences with specific HLA alleles at a false discovery rate of 0.05. For the cohort, immune exposure information was limited to CMV serostatus. According to a later analysis, TCR association rates differed among HLA loci, with DRB1 alleles showing the most associated TCRs and HLA-C alleles showing the fewest. This cohort had only TCR beta chains sequenced, and the lack of alpha or paired-chain data limited which features could be detected. Assigning TCR associations to individual alleles was difficult when HLA alleles, especially DR and DQ, strongly co-occurred. V-gene and J-gene trimming of TCR beta chains was associated with a missense DCLRE1C variant in a later genetic analysis, and the association was replicated in an independent cohort. A further reported finding was that TCR beta sequences accurately predicted the HLA-A and HLA-B alleles for most subjects in the first cohort. Because counts were too low, roughly 16 rarely observed V segments, including chromosome 9 orphons, were excluded from the earlier analysis of roughly 580 of the donors. An earlier analysis of approximately 590 of the donors showed that most TCR beta V segments appeared in productive rearrangements either about 90% or about 30% of the time, which broadly matched IMGT annotations. Some IMGT-functional V segments, including TRBV6-2 and TRBV6-3, could not be distinguished by the 87-base-pair reads and were therefore excluded. Because HLA typing was missing for some donors at each locus, association tests included only the typed subset. Linkage disequilibrium might explain the correlated functional status among segregating V segments, but an unknown experimental factor could not be ruled out. The study listed 150 to 200 TCR beta chains as associated with cytomegalovirus.

The library was obtained by the immunoSEQ multiplex PCR assay. For the multiplex PCR, a mixture combining 60 forward primers for TCR Vbeta segments and 13 reverse primers for TCR Jbeta segments was used. A multiplex PCR assay on genomic DNA amplified the CDR3 region of rearranged TCR beta genes. The amplified TCR beta libraries were sequenced on the Illumina HiSeq System as 87-base-pair reads. Regarding the original processing steps: A later analysis counted about 80 million unique TCR beta chains across the 666 repertoires, and about 10 million of these chains were shared by at least two donors. To remove PCR and sequencing errors, raw reads were error-corrected and collapsed into unique sequences using a nearest-neighbor algorithm that merged closely related sequences. To assign V, D and J gene segments, CDR3 sequences were aligned to IMGT reference sequences. For a sequence to be retained, a match of at least six nucleotides to both a V gene segment and a J gene segment was required. A rearrangement counted as productive if the CDR3 had no stop codons and remained in frame with V and J, and every other rearrangement counted as non-productive. Following IMGT convention, CDR3 was defined as the stretch from the second conserved V-encoded cysteine up to the conserved J-encoded phenylalanine. In an earlier analysis of roughly 580 of the donors, sequences lacking an unambiguous match to a single V gene segment were excluded. In an earlier analysis of approximately 550 of the donors, V segments were called functional above 56.7% productive rearrangements and were called segregating when the between-donor standard deviation exceeded 5%. A statistical classification framework was built to diagnose cytomegalovirus status from the catalog of TCR beta chain sequences. In a later analysis, TCR nucleotide sequences were compared against IMGT/GENE-DB human TR gene sequences so that V and J genes could be assigned. A later analysis assigned CDR3 sequences and most-parsimonious VDJ recombination scenarios with the TCRdist pipeline. In a later analysis, every TCR beta chain was defined by the combination of its CDR3 amino acid sequence and its V-gene family, and reads without a unique V-gene family were dropped. To address suspected cross-contamination and a sequencing artifact, a later analysis removed a few hundred highly shared, low-generation-probability nucleotide sequences. In a later analysis, a clonal expansion index for each public chain was calculated from normalized within-repertoire ranks of inferred template counts. In a later analysis, generation probabilities were computed with a VDJ recombination model fitted to out-of-frame rearrangements, and the resulting probabilities were checked against IGoR. In a later analysis, hypergeometric tests were used to score TCR-TCR, TCR-HLA and TCR-CMV co-occurrence, with a repertoire-size bias correction applied to TCR pairs. To estimate false discovery rates, a later analysis permuted the HLA or CMV assignments 20 times. In a later analysis, co-occurring TCRs were grouped with DBSCAN, and TCRdist sequence similarity was added when clustering was performed within HLA-allele-positive subsets. Repertoires with fewer than 30,000 or more than 120,000 public chains, plus five repertoires with anomalous nucleotide sharing, were excluded from co-occurrence clustering. TCRdb obtained this table from immuneACCESS and retained in-frame rearrangements with V and J assigned. These tables miss some clones; where compared with another copy, unresolved V genes account for less than half of the shortfall, and the remainder is unexplained. That table gives V, J and clone size, and the DNA gave D and trimming. The sample data list 72,000 or so clones, and around 64% of these were observed just once. The ten largest clonotypes hold over 2.5% of the sample.

The CDR3 spans 15 residues, from the cysteine through the phenylalanine. The read is trimmed to its CDR3 DNA, 45 bases read in frame from base 1. The germline V end is reduced by 7 bases and the J end by 4 bases; junction bases left unmatched: 4. The germline V gene encodes CDR1 SEHNR and CDR2 FQNEAQ (reference sequence). With regard to this clone: What antigen it recognizes has not been identified. No base quality information exists; no much larger clone differs at one position.

The cohort was made up of 500 to 800 healthy bone marrow donors. Cohort members were all nominally healthy when sampled, although unrecorded immune exposures were likely present. The donor tested CMV seronegative and was one of the 352 seronegative cohort members. A peripheral blood sample was collected from each donor, and TCR beta sequencing was performed on peripheral blood mononuclear cells. The Qiagen DNeasy Blood Extraction Kit was used to extract genomic DNA from the blood cell samples. The origin of this receptor is a woman in her 50s in good health and CMV-seronegative. The sequence joins TRBV7-9 to TRBJ2-1; TRBD2 agrees with 13 junctional bases. Sequenced input: PBMCs. The sequenced DNA: TGTGCCAGCACCAGACTAGCGGGGGGATACAATGAGCAGTTCTTC. Its protein reads: CASTRLAGGYNEQFF.